Sequencing of this T cell receptor (beta chain) was carried out in a study of memory CD4+ T cells and cytomegalovirus serostatus. Study-level information: Of the healthy Belgian adults, several were CMV seropositive and 24 seronegative.

Original data processing: Out-of-frame sequences were removed, leaving 2 million or so distinct TCRbeta sequences. This table comes from immunoSEQ multiplex PCR, and its TCRdb copy is limited to in-frame clones, with some not included. From that table come the V and J calls and clone size; the DNA was used to work out D and trimming. The table shows around 88,000 clones, with approximately 80% occurring only once. CDR1 and CDR2 (germline): SGHDT, YYEEEE. The CDR3 is made up of 13 amino acids. The sort gate was single viable CD3+CD4+CD8-CD45RO+ cells for memory CD4+ T cells. After thawing, CD4+ T cells were positively selected. As regards this clone: The antigen is undetermined. The junction departs from germline at one end; a sequencing error may be responsible. This CDR3 is also generated by other DNA sequences in the sample.

Overall study findings and caveats: The CMV-associated TCR signature appears largely within the CD4+ memory repertoire.

The receptor was isolated from an adult in good health and CMV-seropositive. The sequenced sample consisted of memory CD4+ T cells from blood. The chain recombines TRBV5-6 with TRBJ1-2; the D is unclear. Here the CDR3 reads CASSLDDKARFTF. The CDR3 DNA is TGTGCCAGCAGCTTGGATGACAAGGCTCGCTTCACCTTT.